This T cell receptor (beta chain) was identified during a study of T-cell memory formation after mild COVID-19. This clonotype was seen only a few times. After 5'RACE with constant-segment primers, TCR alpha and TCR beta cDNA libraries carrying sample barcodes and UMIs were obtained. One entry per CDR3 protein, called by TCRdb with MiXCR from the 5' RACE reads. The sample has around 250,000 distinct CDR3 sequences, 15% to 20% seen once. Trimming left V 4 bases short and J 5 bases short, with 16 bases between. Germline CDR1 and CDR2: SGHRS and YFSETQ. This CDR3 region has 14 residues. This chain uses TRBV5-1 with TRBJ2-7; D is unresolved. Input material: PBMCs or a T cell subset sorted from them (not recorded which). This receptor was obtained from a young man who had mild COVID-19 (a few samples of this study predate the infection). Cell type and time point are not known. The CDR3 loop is CASSTGLSANEQYF. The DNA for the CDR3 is TGCGCCAGCAGCACGGGCCTCTCTGCTAACGAGCAGTACTTC.